This TCR beta chain was identified during a study of tumour-infiltrating T cells in Burkitt lymphoma. In the study overall: Repertoire clonality predicted overall and progression-free survival.

The CDR3 has 10 amino acids. With 3 bases removed from V and 8 bases from J, the gap between germline ends came to 2 bases. Germline CDR1 reads SEHNR; CDR2 reads FQNEAQ (reference sequence). This clone was seen only once. Repertoires were generated with immunoSEQ multiplex PCR, while TCRdb's copy carries only in-frame clones and drops some. In the table there are 350 to 550 clones, roughly 90% of which are singletons. The TCR sequence derives from a human donor with Burkitt lymphoma. Sequenced sample: tumor tissue. J is TRBJ2-1 and V is TRBV7-9; D is unclear. CDR3 coding DNA: TGTGCCAGCAGCTTCCATGAGCAGTTCTTC. It specifies CASSFHEQFF.